Each of the 26 T cell receptor beta chains below was sequenced from the same sample in a study of beta chain features in type 1 diabetes. The sequenced template was cDNA made from the entire isolated RNA. This table comes from immunoSEQ multiplex PCR, and its TCRdb copy is limited to in-frame clones, with some not included. The repertoire consists of 400,000 to 600,000 clones, with 30% occurring once and the leading ten covering around 0.065%. Sequenced material: naive CD4+ T cells from blood. The receptors derive from a man aged 18 to 35 in good health.

This chain joins TRBV9 and TRBJ2-7; D unclear. The CDR3 covers 14 residues. With 0 bases removed from V and 2 bases from J, the gap between germline ends came to 9 bases. Germline CDR1 and CDR2: SGDLS and YYNGEE. The CDR3 protein is CASSVAGLTYEQYF. CDR3 nucleotide sequence: TGTGCCAGCAGCGTAGCTGGCCTCACCTACGAGCAGTACTTC. The variable domain in full, completed from reference TRBV9 and TRBJ2-7, reads DSGVTQTPKHLITATGQRVTLRCSPRSGDLSVYWYQQSLDQGLQFLIQYYNGEERAKGNILERFSAQQFPDLHSELNLSSLELGDSALYFCASSVAGLTYEQYFGPGTRLTVT.

The rearrangement uses TRBV29-1 and TRBJ1-2; D gene ambiguous. CDR1 and CDR2 from the germline V gene are SQVTM and ANQGSEA. With 8 bases removed from V and 3 bases from J, the gap between germline ends came to 10 bases. The CDR3 has 11 amino acids. The CDR3 spells CSTHVDYGYTF. The CDR3 DNA is TGCAGCACGCATGTGGACTATGGCTACACCTTC.

The table lists this clone with a few counts. The chain is built from TRBV30 and TRBJ1-5, with TRBD1 matching over 9 bases. This CDR3 comprises 16 residues. Trimming took 2 bases from V and 3 from J; bases not matched to a gene: 8. Germline CDR1 GTSNPN, CDR2 SVGIG (reference sequence). In nucleotides, the CDR3 is TGTGCCTGGAGTCGGGGACAGGGAATTACCAATCAGCCCCAGCATTTT. The encoded protein is CAWSRGQGITNQPQHF.

This chain links TRBV7-2 with TRBJ2-3, with D uncertain. Germline V lookup: CDR1 SGHTA, CDR2 FQGNSA. Trimming took off 6 bases at V and 5 bases at J, with 12 bases between the two ends. The CDR3 covers 13 residues. The DNA of the CDR3 is TGTGCCAGCAGTCCGGTAGCAAGAGATACGCAGTATTTT. Amino acids: CASSPVARDTQYF. The entire variable domain, with the rest obtained from reference TRBV7-2 and TRBJ2-3, is as follows: GAGVSQSPSNKVTEKGKDVELRCDPISGHTALYWYRQSLGQGLEFLIYFQGNSAPDKSGLPSDRFSAERTGGSVSTLTIQRTQQEDSAVYLCASSPVARDTQYFGPGTRLTVL.

This sequence joins TRBV29-1 and TRBJ1-1; no reliable D call. The CDR3 runs 13 residues. Germline CDR1 SQVTM, CDR2 ANQGSEA. V lost 4 bases, J lost 5 bases, and 14 bases lay in between. As DNA, the CDR3 is TGCAGCGTTGTGGTGAATACCGGGACTGAAGCTTTCTTT. Amino acid sequence: CSVVVNTGTEAFF. Complete variable domain (other parts from reference TRBV29-1 and TRBJ1-1): SAVISQKPSRDICQRGTSLTIQCQVDSQVTMMFWYRQQPGQSLTLIATANQGSEATYESGFVIDKFPISRPNLTFSTLTVSNMSPEDSSIYLCSVVVNTGTEAFFGQGTRLTVV.

This clone was detected a few times. The CDR3 nucleotides read TGTGCCTGGAGCTCCACAGGGGACACTGAAGCTTTCTTT. It specifies CAWSSTGDTEAFF. This chain uses TRBV30 with TRBJ1-1; 7 bases line up with TRBD1. CDR3 size: 13 residues. Unmatched junction bases numbered 4, after V lost 3 bases and J lost 3 bases. Per germline, CDR1 GTSNPN and CDR2 SVGIG (reference sequence).

This sequence joins TRBV5-1 and TRBJ2-7; 8 bases match TRBD1. Germline CDR1 SGHRS, CDR2 YFSETQ. The V segment lost 4 bases and the J segment 2 bases; nucleotides outside the gene matches: 5. CDR3 length: 14 residues. In nucleotides, the CDR3 is TGCGCCAGCAGCGCCCGGACAGGGACCTACGAGCAGTACTTC. Its translation: CASSARTGTYEQYF.

Concerning this clone itself: Sequence at one end of the junction differs from germline and may be a read error. V and J are TRBV5-1 and TRBJ2-5, with 8 positions matching TRBD2. Germline CDR1 and CDR2: SGHRS and YFSETQ. The CDR3 runs 12 residues. CDR3 amino acids: CASSLVGTSPNF. The CDR3 DNA reads TGCGCCAGCAGCTTGGTGGGGACTAGTCCTAACTTC.

The table lists this clone with a few counts. J is TRBJ2-3 and V is TRBV2; D is perhaps TRBD1 or TRBD2 (5 bases each). The V gene's germline CDR1 is SNHLY and CDR2 FYNNEI. The CDR3 is 12 residues long. V shed 8 bases and J shed 5 bases, with 11 bases lying between them. In DNA form, the CDR3 reads TGTGCCAGCGAGGCGAGGGGAGATACGCAGTATTTT. Its translation is CASEARGDTQYF.

This clone showed up just a few times. The rearrangement uses TRBV25-1 and TRBJ2-7, with D tentatively TRBD1 (5 bases). This CDR3 is built from 12 residues. CDR1 is MGHDK, CDR2 SYGVNS, per germline. Trimming shortened V by 8 bases and J by 5 bases, and 13 bases separated the two germline ends. CDR3: CASSRDTHEQYF. In DNA, the CDR3 is TGTGCCAGCTCCAGGGATACCCACGAGCAGTACTTC.

This clone was detected only a few times. This sequence joins TRBV7-2 and TRBJ2-1; D may be TRBD2 (6 bases). This CDR3 region has 16 residues. V lost 1 base and J lost 0, with 10 bases in between. Germline V gives CDR1 SGHTA, CDR2 FQGNSA. The CDR3 DNA reads as TGTGCCAGCAGCTTAGGCGGGACGAGCTCCTACAATGAGCAGTTCTTC. The encoded protein is CASSLGGTSSYNEQFF.

The sample holds a few counts of this clone. The chain recombines TRBV7-9 with TRBJ2-3; D may correspond to TRBD1 or TRBD2 (5 bases each). Germline V gene data show CDR1 as SEHNR and CDR2 as FQNEAQ (reference sequence). V lost 1 base and J lost 0, with 11 bases in between. CDR3 size: 16 residues. CDR3 protein: CASSLGDRSSTDTQYF. The CDR3 nucleotides read TGTGCCAGCAGCTTAGGGGACCGATCTAGCACAGATACGCAGTATTTT.

This clone was picked up a small number of times. J is TRBJ2-2 and V is TRBV4-3; D gene unclear. V shed 0 bases and J shed 2 bases, with 7 bases lying between them. Germline values: CDR1 LGHNA, CDR2 YSLEER. CDR3 length: 15 residues. CDR3 nucleotides: TGCGCCAGCAGCCAAGAAGCTCTTAACACCGGGGAGCTGTTTTTT. This codes for CASSQEALNTGELFF.

CDR3 in DNA: TGTGCCAGCAGCGTATCCCCTCAGACAGGTAGGAATGAGCAGTTCTTC. Translated: CASSVSPQTGRNEQFF. The rearrangement uses TRBV9 and TRBJ2-1, with TRBD1 as a possible D gene (6 bases). Germline loops: CDR1 SGDLS, CDR2 YYNGEE. The CDR3 has 16 residues. V lost 1 base and J 7 bases, leaving 18 bases between the germline ends.

This chain uses TRBV4-1 with TRBJ2-5, with 10 bases identical to TRBD2. The J segment lost 3 bases and the V segment lost 2 bases, leaving 9 bases of the junction unmatched. Per the germline V gene, CDR1 is MGHRA and CDR2 is YSYEKL. The CDR3 has 17 amino acids. This chain's CDR3 is CASSQRVTSGEKETQYF. The CDR3, as DNA: TGCGCCAGCAGCCAAAGAGTAACTAGCGGGGAAAAAGAGACCCAGTACTTC.

This chain connects TRBV28 to TRBJ2-3; TRBD2 agrees at 7 bases. The CDR3 totals 14 residues. With 8 bases clipped from V and 3 bases from J, the junction kept 8 bases outside the gene matches. In germline, CDR1 is MDHEN, CDR2 SYDVKM. CDR3 DNA: TGTGCCAGCTCACGCCGGGGAGGGACAGATACGCAGTATTTT. Translation: CASSRRGGTDTQYF.

The chain joins TRBV30 to TRBJ1-2; tentatively, D is TRBD1 (5 bases). The CDR3 extends over 15 amino acids. V lost 0 bases and J 6 bases, leaving 17 bases between the germline ends. From germline, CDR1 is GTSNPN and CDR2 SVGIG (reference sequence). CDR3 bases: TGTGCCTGGAGTGTAAAGCATCGGCAGGGACATGGCTACACCTTC. This codes for CAWSVKHRQGHGYTF.

V and J are TRBV29-1 and TRBJ2-7, with D perhaps TRBD2 (7 bases). With 3 bases removed from V and 5 bases from J, the gap between germline ends came to 11 bases. This CDR3 contains 12 residues. Germline V CDR1 and CDR2: SQVTM, ANQGSEA. The CDR3 region has the DNA TGCAGCGTTGACCGGGGGGCCGACGAGCAGTACTTC. This translates into CSVDRGADEQYF.

On this clone itself: In the same sample, other DNA sequences code for this CDR3. V and J are TRBV7-2 and TRBJ1-5; D not resolved. V was pared by 5 bases and J by 6 bases, with 8 bases between. Germline V lookup: CDR1 SGHTA, CDR2 FQGNSA. CDR3 length: 12 amino acids. The DNA for the CDR3 is TGTGCCAGCAGCCCACCCGGTCAGCCCCAGCATTTT. Translating it yields CASSPPGQPQHF.

This chain's CDR3 is CASSIDQSSYNEQFF. The DNA of the CDR3 is TGTGCCAGTAGTATAGATCAGAGCTCCTACAATGAGCAGTTCTTC. This chain connects TRBV19 to TRBJ2-1; no definite D call. Per the germline V gene, CDR1 is LNHDA and CDR2 is SQIVND (reference sequence). V was clipped by 0 bases and J by 0 bases, with 6 bases between them. There are 15 residues in the CDR3.

Points on this clone: Other DNA sequences of this sample code for an identical CDR3. The chain links TRBV7-2 to TRBJ2-3; 12 positions agree with TRBD2. CDR1 is SGHTA and CDR2 is FQGNSA in the germline V gene. The CDR3 consists of 16 residues. J lost 2 bases, V lost 3 bases, and 3 bases had no gene match. In DNA, the CDR3 is TGTGCCAGCAGCTTTGGACTAGCGGGACCCACAGATACGCAGTATTTT. This translates into CASSFGLAGPTDTQYF.

This clone was counted only a few times. The V and J genes are TRBV7-2 and TRBJ2-4; TRBD2 is a possible D gene (5 bases). The CDR3 extends over 15 amino acids. Looked up from germline, CDR1 is SGHTA and CDR2 is FQGNSA. V lost 5 bases, J lost 6 bases, and 17 bases lay in between. The CDR3 here is CASSPRDSPGNIQYF. For the CDR3, the DNA is TGTGCCAGCAGCCCACGGGATAGCCCAGGAAACATTCAGTACTTC. The full variable domain, with the rest looked up from reference TRBV7-2 and TRBJ2-4, is GAGVSQSPSNKVTEKGKDVELRCDPISGHTALYWYRQSLGQGLEFLIYFQGNSAPDKSGLPSDRFSAERTGGSVSTLTIQRTQQEDSAVYLCASSPRDSPGNIQYFGAGTRLSVL.

This chain joins TRBV29-1 and TRBJ2-7, with TRBD2 as a possible D gene (5 bases). CDR1 SQVTM and CDR2 ANQGSEA come from the germline V gene. The CDR3 runs 12 residues. The V and J ends lost 6 bases and 0 bases respectively, with 9 bases between them. The DNA of the CDR3 is TGCAGCGTGAGGGTATTCTCCTACGAGCAGTACTTC. Protein sequence: CSVRVFSYEQYF.

Only a few counts were recorded for this clone. The chain has TRBV28 and TRBJ1-2; D gene ambiguous. The V end was cut by 6 bases, the J end by 8 bases, with 16 bases between. Germline V lookup: CDR1 MDHEN, CDR2 SYDVKM. The CDR3 sequence is 13 residues long. The CDR3 coding sequence is TGTGCCAGCAGCTTACACACGACTGGCGGCTACACCTTC. Its protein is CASSLHTTGGYTF.

A few counts support this clone. The genes are TRBV21-1 and TRBJ2-2. TRBV21-1 is a pseudogene locus. The CDR3 runs to 16 residues. The DNA for the CDR3 is TGTGCCAGCAGCAATACGCCGGGACGGACAACCGGGGAGCTGTTTTTT. Translated, it gives CASSNTPGRTTGELFF.

This clone has just a few counts. The chain links TRBV18 to TRBJ2-1, with TRBD2 identical over 8 bases. The CDR3 spans 22 residues. V shed 4 bases, J shed 2 bases, and the junction held 25 bases outside the gene matches. Per the germline V gene, CDR1 is KGHSH and CDR2 is LQKENI. CDR3 nucleotide sequence: TGTGCCAGCTCACTACCCAGGGTAGTACGGTCCGATGGCGGGAGGACCTACAATGAGCAGTTCTTC. This gives the protein CASSLPRVVRSDGGRTYNEQFF.